A single sample is the source of the 25 T cell receptor beta chains below, sequenced in a study of monozygotic twins with inflammatory bowel disease. From its re-call of the 5' RACE reads, TCRdb lists each CDR3 protein once, without DNA. The sample data list approximately 330,000 distinct CDR3 sequences. Input material: blood. These receptors originate from a human donor with ulcerative colitis or Crohn's disease, or a healthy co-twin of an affected twin (not recorded which).

V is TRBV7-8 and J is TRBJ2-5; lacking DNA, the TRBD2 call made by TCRdb goes unchecked. Germline loops: CDR1 SGHVS, CDR2 FQNEAQ. This CDR3 is 15 amino acids long. The CDR3: CASSLESGTSGSWCF.

The V call is TRBV12-3 or TRBV12-4, the J call TRBJ2-5. The CDR3 spans 11 residues. The CDR3 spells CASSFMETQYF.

The chain links TRBV5-1 to TRBJ2-1; the TCRdb call, TRBD2, lacks DNA for checking. The CDR3 is 16 residues long. Looked up from germline, CDR1 is SGHRS and CDR2 is YFSETQ. This CDR3 is CASSLDGGRRSDEQFF. The variable domain in full, completed from reference TRBV5-1 and TRBJ2-1, reads KAGVTQTPRYLIKTRGQQVTLSCSPISGHRSVSWYQQTPGQGLQFLFEYFSETQRNKGNFPGRFSGRQFSNSRSEMNVSTLELGDSALYLCASSLDGGRRSDEQFFGPGTRLTVL.

The CDR3 region is CSAGGQDTQYF. The chain is built from TRBV29-1 and TRBJ2-3; the D gene TCRdb calls, TRBD2, cannot be checked with no DNA. The CDR3 is made up of 11 amino acids. Germline CDR1 SQVTM, CDR2 ANQGSEA.

The V gene is TRBV5-6, the J gene TRBJ1-4; with no DNA, the TCRdb D assignment of TRBD1 cannot be verified. CDR1 and CDR2 (germline): SGHDT, YYEEEE. CDR3 length: 15 residues. CDR3 sequence reads: CASSGTLSGGEKLFF.

This sequence joins TRBV28 and TRBJ2-4; the TCRdb call, TRBD1, lacks DNA for checking. Germline V CDR1 and CDR2: MDHEN, SYDVKM. The CDR3 consists of 13 residues. Here the CDR3 reads CAVGTPAKNIQYF.

The V call is TRBV7-9, the J call TRBJ2-3; TCRdb returns TRBD1, unconfirmable since there is no DNA. Germline V lookup: CDR1 SEHNR, CDR2 FQNEAQ (reference sequence). The CDR3 spans 13 residues. Here the CDR3 reads CASRSPGSDTQYF. The full variable domain, in which reference TRBV7-9 and TRBJ2-3 provide the parts outside the CDR3, is DTGVSQNPRHKITKRGQNVTFRCDPISEHNRLYWYRQTLGQGPEFLTYFQNEAQLEKSRLLSDRFSAERPKGSFSTLEIQRTEQGDSAMYLCASRSPGSDTQYFGPGTRLTVL.

The chain carries TRBV12-3 or TRBV12-4 and TRBJ2-5; as DNA is missing, the TRBD1 call by TCRdb cannot be tested. CDR3 length: 14 residues. CDR3 protein: CASSPGTGLETQYF.

The chain links TRBV7-2 to TRBJ2-5; as DNA is missing, the TRBD2 call by TCRdb cannot be tested. Germline CDR1 is SGHTA and CDR2 is FQGNSA. This CDR3 region has 12 residues. This CDR3 reads CASSLEVGNKYF.

The rearrangement links TRBV7-2 to TRBJ2-7; TCRdb's D call, TRBD1, is unchecked because there is no DNA. The CDR3 consists of 12 residues. Germline values: CDR1 SGHTA, CDR2 FQGNSA. CDR3 residues: CASSVAGGGEYF.

This chain joins TRBV5-4 and TRBJ2-5. CDR3 length: 12 amino acids. The germline gives CDR1 SGHNT, CDR2 YYREEE (reference sequence). CDR3 sequence: CASSSISETQYF.

The V gene is TRBV27, the J gene TRBJ2-1; the D call from TCRdb, TRBD1, cannot be confirmed without DNA. This CDR3 is 13 amino acids long. CDR1 and CDR2 (germline): MNHEY, SMNVEV (reference sequence). Here the CDR3 reads CASKPGTVDEQFF.

This chain links TRBV9 with TRBJ2-7; checking the TCRdb D call of TRBD2 is not possible without DNA. Germline V gene sequence: CDR1 SGDLS, CDR2 YYNGEE. This CDR3 is built from 14 residues. CDR3 amino acids: CASSASAAWGEQYF. Full variable domain (remainder filled in from reference TRBV9 and TRBJ2-7): DSGVTQTPKHLITATGQRVTLRCSPRSGDLSVYWYQQSLDQGLQFLIQYYNGEERAKGNILERFSAQQFPDLHSELNLSSLELGDSALYFCASSASAAWGEQYFGPGTRLTVT.

The chain uses TRBV20-1 and TRBJ1-1. The length of the CDR3 is 12 residues. Germline V gives CDR1 DFQATT, CDR2 SNEGSKA (reference sequence). CDR3 loop: CSAREGNTEAFF.

The gene calls are TRBV20-1 and TRBJ2-1; the TRBD2 assignment by TCRdb is unverifiable without DNA. The CDR3 consists of 15 residues. Germline CDR1 DFQATT, CDR2 SNEGSKA (reference sequence). The chain's CDR3 is CSAGVATSGKNEQFF.

This chain links TRBV5-1 with TRBJ2-2; TCRdb names TRBD1, which stays unverified in the absence of DNA. Per the germline V gene, CDR1 is SGHRS and CDR2 is YFSETQ. The CDR3 spans 16 residues. The CDR3 loop reads CASSAMDRMNTGELFF.

The J gene is TRBJ1-4, the V gene TRBV24-1; absent DNA, TCRdb's TRBD1 call cannot be checked. The CDR3 sequence is 16 residues long. Germline CDR1 KGHDR, CDR2 SFDVKD. CDR3 sequence reads: CATQRRQGTTNEKLFF.

This rearrangement joins TRBV7-2 to TRBJ1-6; TCRdb returns TRBD1, unconfirmable since there is no DNA. This CDR3 comprises 14 residues. Germline V gene data show CDR1 as SGHTA and CDR2 as FQGNSA. The chain's CDR3 is CASSLGQFNSPLHF.

V gene TRBV6-2 or TRBV6-3 combines with J gene TRBJ1-5. CDR3 length equals 14 residues. CDR1 is MNHEY and CDR2 is SVGEGT in the germline V gene. CDR3 residues: CASTTAGSNQPQHF.

V and J are TRBV2 and TRBJ2-1; without DNA, the TCRdb call of TRBD1 cannot be checked. The CDR3 is 15 residues long. Per germline, CDR1 SNHLY and CDR2 FYNNEI. The CDR3 loop reads CASSESGTGYNEQFF. The whole variable domain, filled in from reference TRBV2 and TRBJ2-1, reads EPEVTQTPSHQVTQMGQEVILRCVPISNHLYFYWYRQILGQKVEFLVSFYNNEISEKSEIFDDQFSVERPDGSNFTLKIRSTKLEDSAMYFCASSESGTGYNEQFFGPGTRLTVL.

The genes are TRBV7-2 and TRBJ2-5; checking the TCRdb D call of TRBD2 is not possible without DNA. CDR3 length equals 14 residues. Germline loops: CDR1 SGHTA, CDR2 FQGNSA. The CDR3 loop reads CASSLGAGPETQYF.

The V and J genes are TRBV5-1 and TRBJ2-2; TCRdb reports TRBD2, a call that lacks DNA to check it against. Per germline, CDR1 SGHRS and CDR2 YFSETQ. This CDR3 spans 16 amino acids. The chain's CDR3 is CASSRRLAENTGELFF.

The chain links TRBV7-6 to TRBJ2-5. Germline V gene data show CDR1 as SGHVS and CDR2 as FNYEAQ. This CDR3 has 15 residues. This CDR3 reads CASSLGIGNQETQYF.

The chain is built from TRBV7-2 and TRBJ1-1. The germline CDR1 and CDR2 sequences are SGHTA and FQGNSA. This CDR3 has 16 residues. The CDR3 sequence: CASSLAGGLVDTEAFF.

V is TRBV7-9 and J is TRBJ2-7; TCRdb proposes TRBD2, but this gene call is untestable without DNA. The length of the CDR3 is 16 residues. The germline gives CDR1 SEHNR, CDR2 FQNEAQ (reference sequence). The CDR3 loop is CASSKKAAGLQPEQYF.